Below are 5 T cell receptor beta chains sequenced from a single sample in a study of Ad26.COV2.S vaccination and SARS-CoV-2 variants. Regarding treatment: some 20 received Ad26.COV2.S at low or high dose, single or two shots; about 5 received placebo; per-sample allocation not given. Samples came from day 63 after the first vaccine or placebo injection. Using immunoSEQ multiplex PCR, the repertoire was profiled, and TCRdb retains in-frame clones only, with some absent. The sample shows roughly 350,000 clones, roughly 91% of them seen only once. Sequencing used peripheral blood, obtained in a trial of Ad26.COV2.S vaccine versus placebo. The origin of the receptors is a person between 18 and 60 years old who received the Ad26.COV2.S COVID-19 vaccine or a placebo.

The chain is built from TRBV11-2 and TRBJ2-3; 13 positions match TRBD2. The CDR3 contains 15 residues. Germline V gene data show CDR1 as SGHAT and CDR2 as FQNNGV. Germline trimming cut 6 bases from V and 10 bases from J; bases unmatched to any gene: 10. The CDR3 reads CASRQTGTSGVAQYF. The CDR3 DNA sequence: TGTGCCAGCAGGCAAACCGGGACTAGCGGGGTCGCGCAGTATTTT.

The CDR3 bases are TGTGCCAGTAGTATTTCGACATGGGACACTGAAGCTTTCTTT. Translation gives CASSISTWDTEAFF. The J gene is TRBJ1-1, the V gene TRBV19, with no clear D. The germline V and J ends were trimmed by 3 bases and 3 bases, with 11 bases remaining between them. Per germline, CDR1 LNHDA and CDR2 SQIVND (reference sequence). CDR3 size: 14 residues.

The rearrangement links TRBV5-1 to TRBJ2-7; D ambiguous. V lost 0 bases to trimming and J lost 0 bases, with 13 bases between them. The CDR3 has 16 amino acids. Looked up from germline, CDR1 is SGHRS and CDR2 is YFSETQ. The CDR3 loop is CASSLAGSVSSYEQYF. CDR3 nucleotides: TGCGCCAGCAGCTTGGCCGGGTCCGTCAGCTCCTACGAGCAGTACTTC. Using reference TRBV5-1 and TRBJ2-7 for the parts outside the CDR3, the full variable domain is KAGVTQTPRYLIKTRGQQVTLSCSPISGHRSVSWYQQTPGQGLQFLFEYFSETQRNKGNFPGRFSGRQFSNSRSEMNVSTLELGDSALYLCASSLAGSVSSYEQYFGPGTRLTVT.

V and J are TRBV7-8 and TRBJ1-2, with D uncertain. V was pared by 0 bases and J by 2 bases, with 13 bases between. Germline CDR1 SGHVS, CDR2 FQNEAQ. This CDR3 has 16 residues. In DNA form, the CDR3 reads TGTGCCAGCAGCTTAGCGCATGCGTGGAGGAACTATGGCTACACCTTC. Protein: CASSLAHAWRNYGYTF.

The V call is TRBV6-1, the J call TRBJ2-7; no clear D gene. From germline, CDR1 is MNHNS and CDR2 SASEGT. CDR3 size: 14 residues. V was clipped by 2 bases and J by 3 bases, with 11 bases between them. The CDR3 reads CASSEFVQSYEQYF. Written as DNA, the CDR3 is TGTGCCAGCAGTGAATTCGTCCAGAGCTACGAGCAGTACTTC.